One and the same sample provided the 10 T cell receptor beta chains below, sequenced in a study of T-cell reconstitution after alpha-beta-depleted transplantation in children. This sample's TCRbeta library carried unique molecular identifier barcodes. In TCRdb, the PCR reads were re-called with MiXCR into one record per CDR3 protein. The data contain hundreds of thousands of distinct CDR3 sequences, approximately 16% of them singletons. The sample consisted of PBMCs from the stem cell graft donor, taken from the stem cell graft. These receptors all stem from a human donor who donated a stem cell graft to a child with acute myeloid leukemia.

V usage is TRBV11-2 and J usage is TRBJ1-5; a possible D gene is TRBD1 (5 bases). The germline V gene encodes CDR1 SGHAT and CDR2 FQNNGV. V shed 1 base and J shed 7 bases, with 11 bases lying between them. The CDR3 is 14 residues long. The CDR3 coding sequence is TGTGCCAGCAGCTTAGGACAGCCCCGGCAGCCCCAGCATTTT. It codes for CASSLGQPRQPQHF.

This clonotype was seen many times. The V gene is TRBV20-1, the J gene TRBJ2-7; TRBD1 matches at 7 bases. There are 13 residues in the CDR3. Germline V lookup: CDR1 DFQATT, CDR2 SNEGSKA (reference sequence). The J segment lost 1 base and the V segment lost 3 bases, leaving 3 bases of the junction unmatched. CDR3: CSARGQTSYEQYF. Here the CDR3 DNA reads TGCAGTGCTAGGGGACAGACTTCCTACGAGCAGTACTTC.

This rearrangement joins TRBV11-2 to TRBJ2-7; D might be TRBD2 (5 bases). This CDR3 is built from 14 residues. V shed 1 base and J shed 2 bases, with 9 bases lying between them. CDR1 and CDR2 from the germline V gene are SGHAT and FQNNGV. CDR3: CASSLGGPPYEQYF. DNA of the CDR3: TGTGCCAGCAGCTTAGGAGGGCCCCCCTACGAGCAGTACTTC.

This clonotype has only a few counts. The V call is TRBV6-1, the J call TRBJ2-4; the D gene is possibly TRBD1 (6 bases). The CDR3 is made up of 14 amino acids. CDR1 and CDR2 from the germline V gene are MNHNS and SASEGT. The V gene lost 6 bases and the J gene lost 8 bases, with 17 bases spanning the gap. The CDR3 DNA sequence: TGTGCCAGCAGCAGTTCCGACAGGTCTGACATTCAGTACTTC. Protein sequence: CASSSSDRSDIQYF.

This clonotype appeared a few times. The rearrangement joins TRBV15 to TRBJ2-1, with 7 nucleotides matching TRBD1. Looked up from germline, CDR1 is LNHNV and CDR2 is YYDKDF (reference sequence). V gave up 0 bases and J gave up 4 bases; unmatched junction bases: 6. The CDR3 covers 16 residues. The CDR3: CATSRDSQGVYNEQFF. In DNA form, the CDR3 reads TGTGCCACCAGCAGAGATTCGCAGGGGGTATACAATGAGCAGTTCTTC.

This clonotype occurred a few times. The rearrangement uses TRBV5-5 and TRBJ2-7; D not certain. The CDR3 is 11 amino acids. V lost 3 bases and J lost 7, with 8 bases in between. Germline loops: CDR1 SGHKS, CDR2 YYEKEE (reference sequence). The CDR3 coding sequence is TGTGCCAGCAGCTCACAGAGGGAGCAGTACGTC. Protein sequence: CASSSQREQYV.

The chain has TRBV27 and TRBJ1-3; no reliable D call. Germline-derived CDR1 and CDR2 are MNHEY and SMNVEV (reference sequence). The V end lost 5 bases, the J end lost 2 bases, and 10 bases lay between the germline ends. CDR3 length: 14 amino acids. DNA for the CDR3: TGTGCCAGCAGTCTGACATCAGCTGGAAACACCATATATTTT. Its translation: CASSLTSAGNTIYF.

This clonotype was counted between two and nine times. The chain has TRBV13 and TRBJ2-1; 11 nucleotides agree with TRBD2. The CDR3 covers 19 residues. V shed 2 bases, J shed 5 bases, and the junction held 14 bases outside the gene matches. Germline values: CDR1 PRHDT, CDR2 FYEKMQ (reference sequence). CDR3 DNA: TGTGCCAGCAGCTTAAACGGGGTCCTCCTTAGCGGGGGGGACAATGAGCAGTTCTTC. Protein sequence: CASSLNGVLLSGGDNEQFF.

This clonotype was seen a few times. The V and J genes are TRBV12-3 or TRBV12-4 and TRBJ2-7, with D unclear. V dropped 2 bases and J dropped 4 bases, with 18 bases sitting between them. The CDR3 is 16 residues long. The chain's CDR3 is CASSLRSAIGLYEQYF. In nucleotides, the CDR3 is TGTGCCAGCAGTTTAAGGTCAGCCATTGGTCTTTACGAGCAGTACTTC.

This chain links TRBV7-2 with TRBJ1-2, with a tentative D call TRBD1 (6 bases). V lost 5 bases, J lost 8 bases, and 12 bases lay in between. The CDR3 spans 12 residues. Germline loops: CDR1 SGHTA, CDR2 FQGNSA. CDR3 nucleotide sequence: TGTGCCAGCAGCCCAAGGGGGAGAGGCTACACCTTC. Encoded protein: CASSPRGRGYTF.